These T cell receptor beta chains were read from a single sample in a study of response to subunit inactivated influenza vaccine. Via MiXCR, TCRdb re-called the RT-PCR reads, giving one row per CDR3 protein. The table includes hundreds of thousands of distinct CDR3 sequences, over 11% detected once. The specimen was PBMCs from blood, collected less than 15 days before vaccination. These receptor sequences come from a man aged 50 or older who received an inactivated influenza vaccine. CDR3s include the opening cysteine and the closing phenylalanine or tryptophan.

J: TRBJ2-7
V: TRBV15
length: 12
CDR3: CATSGSYYEQYF

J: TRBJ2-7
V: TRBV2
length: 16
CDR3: CASSSRDRGSYYEQYF

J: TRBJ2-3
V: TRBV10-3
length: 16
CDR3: CAISSLRTGDTDTQYF

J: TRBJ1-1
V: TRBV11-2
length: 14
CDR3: CASSPRVRDAEAFF

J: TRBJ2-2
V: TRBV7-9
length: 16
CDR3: CASSPYRRGDTGELFF

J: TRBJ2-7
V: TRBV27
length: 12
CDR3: CASSLWGGEQYF

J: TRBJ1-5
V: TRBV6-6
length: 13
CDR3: CASSRQGSQPQHF

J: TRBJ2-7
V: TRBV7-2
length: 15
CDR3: CASSPRGPSSYEQYF

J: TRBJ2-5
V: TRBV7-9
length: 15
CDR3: CASSLRWALQETQYF

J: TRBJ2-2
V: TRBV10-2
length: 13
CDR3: CATKASEFGELFF

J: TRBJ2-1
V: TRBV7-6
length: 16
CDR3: CASSGSGLAAYNEQFF

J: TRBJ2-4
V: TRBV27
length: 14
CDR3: CASSQGLQQNIQYF

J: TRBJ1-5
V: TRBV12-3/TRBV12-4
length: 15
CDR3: CASSRTGGRNQPQHF

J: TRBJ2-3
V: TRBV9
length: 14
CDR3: CASSVAGEGGAQYF

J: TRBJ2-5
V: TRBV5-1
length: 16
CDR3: CASSLEGGRVSETQYF

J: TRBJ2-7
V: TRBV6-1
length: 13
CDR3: CASSEVRGIEQYF

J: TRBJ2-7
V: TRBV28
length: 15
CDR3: CASRVLAGGSYEQYF

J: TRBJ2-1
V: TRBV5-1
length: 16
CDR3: CASSLEGPPSYNEQFF

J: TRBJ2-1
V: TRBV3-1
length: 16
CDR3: CASSPTGAHSYNEQFF

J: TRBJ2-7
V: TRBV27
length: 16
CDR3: CASSLSFRAGSYEQYF

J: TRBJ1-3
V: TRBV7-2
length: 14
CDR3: CASTAVGAGNTIYF

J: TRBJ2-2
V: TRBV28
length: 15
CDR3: CASSLGGVRTGELFF

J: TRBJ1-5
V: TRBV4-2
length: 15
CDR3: CASSQRTGGNQPQHF

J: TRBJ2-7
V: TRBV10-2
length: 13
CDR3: CASSQGQPYEQYF

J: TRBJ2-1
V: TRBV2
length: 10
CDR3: CASTSNEQFF

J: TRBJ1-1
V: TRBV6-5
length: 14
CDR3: CASSYSHRNTEAFF

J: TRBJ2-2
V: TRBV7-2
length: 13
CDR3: CASTARSLGELFF

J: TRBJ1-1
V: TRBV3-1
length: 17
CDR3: CASSQDGGLGSNTEAFF

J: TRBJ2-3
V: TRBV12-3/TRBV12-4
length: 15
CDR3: CASRMGASGQDTQYF

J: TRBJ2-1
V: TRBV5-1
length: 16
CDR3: CASSYVGTLSVSEQFF

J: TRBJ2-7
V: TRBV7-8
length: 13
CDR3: CASSLGLGPEQYF

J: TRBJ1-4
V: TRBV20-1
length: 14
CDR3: CSASHLVQDEKLFF

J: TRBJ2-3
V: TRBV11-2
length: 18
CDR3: CASSLSATGTGGTDTQYF

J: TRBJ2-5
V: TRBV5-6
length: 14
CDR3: CASSPPGIPETQYF

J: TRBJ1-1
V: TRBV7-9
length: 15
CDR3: CASSRYRELNTEAFF

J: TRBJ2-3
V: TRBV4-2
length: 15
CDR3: CASSQGGRAVDTQYF

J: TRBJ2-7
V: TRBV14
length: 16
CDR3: CASSQGPAGSSYEQYF

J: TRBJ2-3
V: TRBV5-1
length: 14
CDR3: CASSFGQATDTQYF

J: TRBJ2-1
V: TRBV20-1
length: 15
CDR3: CSAPSGSSSYNEQFF

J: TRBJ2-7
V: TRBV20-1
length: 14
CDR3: CSASRGSPPYEQYF

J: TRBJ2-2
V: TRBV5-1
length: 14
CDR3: CATRDSTNTGELFF

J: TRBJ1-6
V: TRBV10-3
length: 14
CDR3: CAISRTGNRSPLHF

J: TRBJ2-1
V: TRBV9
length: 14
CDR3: CASTPRGALNEQFF

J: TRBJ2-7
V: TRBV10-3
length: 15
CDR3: CAISESARPDYEQYF

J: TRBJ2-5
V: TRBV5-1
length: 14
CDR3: CASSWGTGQETQYF

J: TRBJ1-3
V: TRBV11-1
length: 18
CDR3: CASNPGQGEPNPGNTIYF

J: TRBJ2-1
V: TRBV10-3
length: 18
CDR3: CAISGGLAGDYSYNEQFF

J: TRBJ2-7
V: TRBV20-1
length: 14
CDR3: CSAGDSGKTYEQYF

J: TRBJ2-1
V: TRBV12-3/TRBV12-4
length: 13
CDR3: CATSLGVMVEQFF

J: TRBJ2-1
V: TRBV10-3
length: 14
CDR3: CAVARGLERGEQFF

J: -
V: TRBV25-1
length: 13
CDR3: CASSRGGGQPQYF